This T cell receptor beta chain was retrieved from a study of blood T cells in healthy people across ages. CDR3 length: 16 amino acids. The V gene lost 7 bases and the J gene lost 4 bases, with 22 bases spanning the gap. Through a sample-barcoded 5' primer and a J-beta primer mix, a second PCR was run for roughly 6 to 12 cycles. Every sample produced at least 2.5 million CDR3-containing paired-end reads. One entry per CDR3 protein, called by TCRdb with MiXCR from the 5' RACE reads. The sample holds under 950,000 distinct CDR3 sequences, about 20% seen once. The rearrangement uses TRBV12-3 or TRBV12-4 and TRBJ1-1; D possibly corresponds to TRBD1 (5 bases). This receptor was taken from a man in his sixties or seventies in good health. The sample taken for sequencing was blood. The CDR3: CASTEAGGSARTEAFF. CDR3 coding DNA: TGTGCCAGCACTGAGGCCGGGGGATCCGCTCGCACTGAAGCTTTCTTT.